This T cell receptor (beta chain) was observed in a study of blood T cell repertoires in COVID-19. Germline CDR1 SNHLY, CDR2 FYNNEI. V trimming: 6 bases; J trimming: 6 bases; junction bases outside the gene matches: 14. This CDR3 region has 15 residues. Measured with immunoSEQ multiplex PCR; TCRdb has only the in-frame clones, and not every one. The sample has about 270,000 clones, about 90% seen once. This clonotype was obtained from a person aged 18 to 29 with COVID-19, enrolled during active disease. Sequenced: peripheral blood. The genes are TRBV2 and TRBJ2-7; 7 positions match TRBD2. The CDR3 DNA is TGTGCCAGCAGAGCTCCTAGCGGTTGGCCAAGCGAGCAGTACTTC. Translation gives CASRAPSGWPSEQYF.